The sequence of this T cell receptor (beta chain) was determined in a study of vaccination effects on CD4 cells after COVID-19. Study-level background: Subjects were given two BNT162b2 or mRNA-1273 vaccine doses.

The CDR3 spans 14 residues. V was shortened by 3 bases and J by 1 base, with 9 bases between the two germline ends. Germline V gene sequence: CDR1 ENHRY, CDR2 SYGVKD. The data were produced by immunoSEQ multiplex PCR, yet TCRdb's version contains in-frame clones alone and is incomplete. The sample has about 27,000 clones; 72% are singletons. As for this clone: The antigen is undetermined.

Before any sequencing was done, the ViraFEST assay used viral peptide pools to expand antigen-specific CD4+ T cells. Once cultured for 10 days, the cells underwent separation to obtain CD4+ T cells. Absence of prior SARS-CoV-2 infection characterized the vaccine recipients, who showed negative nucleocapsid antibodies. A few million PBMC were seeded per well and grown in the presence of roughly 11 IU/ml IL-2 and about 10 ug/ml peptides. Cells had half their medium changed to IL-2 medium on days 3 and 7. The chain recombines TRBV10-3 with TRBJ1-1; no clear D. The TCR sequence derives from a human donor who received a COVID-19 vaccine. The source material was CD4+ T cells from PBMCs cultured with SARS-CoV-2 spike peptides, sampled before COVID-19 vaccination. The CDR3: CAISEGLGNTEAFF. The CDR3 bases are TGTGCCATCAGTGAAGGTTTGGGGAACACTGAAGCTTTCTTT.